The entry below describes one TCR beta chain. Its matching antigen is unknown. CD8 cells classed as naive were CD45RO-negative and positively selected for CCR7, excluding terminally differentiated effector memory CD45RA+ cells. V was pared by 1 base and J by 1 base, with 13 bases between. This CDR3 is 16 amino acids long. From germline, CDR1 is SGHAT and CDR2 FQNNGV. This sample was taken from a study of shared clonotypes between healthy human individuals. How the authors handled the data: ImmunoSEQ yielded junction-only sequences lacking quality scores, so filtering differed. Profiled with immunoSEQ multiplex PCR; TCRdb holds only in-frame clones, not every one. D and trimming were read from the DNA, whereas the V and J calls and clone size are those reported in that table. Among just over 2,000,000 clones listed, roughly 95% were seen once. Broader study findings: The donor pool, a small one, limited the genetic and exposure-history diversity represented.

Sequenced sample: naive CD8+ T cells sorted from blood. This clonotype was obtained from a man in his late teens or twenties in good health. V gene TRBV11-2 combines with J gene TRBJ1-1, with TRBD1 as a possible D gene (5 bases). The CDR3 protein is CASSLGWGVANTEAFF. Here the CDR3 DNA reads TGTGCCAGCAGCTTAGGATGGGGGGTAGCGAACACTGAAGCTTTCTTT. Using reference TRBV11-2 and TRBJ1-1 for the parts outside the CDR3, the full variable domain is EAGVAQSPRYKIIEKRQSVAFWCNPISGHATLYWYQQILGQGPKLLIQFQNNGVVDDSQLPKDRFSAERLKGVDSTLKIQPAKLEDSAVYLCASSLGWGVANTEAFFGQGTRLTVV.